These 15 T cell receptor beta chains were all obtained from the same sample, sequenced in a study of control samples from healthy donors and cancer patients (dated by TCRdb to the early 2020s). Libraries were constructed by the immunoSEQ multiplex PCR assay. TCRdb retrieved this table from immuneACCESS and kept in-frame rearrangements only. Not all clones are present; in checked studies, unresolved V genes account for under half, and no reason is known for the remainder. The sample data list roughly 150,000 clones, and 85% to 95% of these were observed just once. 2.4% of the sample is held by the ten biggest clonotypes. Sequenced input: blood. The source of these receptors is a man aged 50 to 60 in good health.

J is TRBJ1-4 and V is TRBV6-5; D might be TRBD1 (5 bases). The CDR3 is 16 residues long. Trimming pared 4 bases from V and 4 bases from J, leaving 16 bases between. The germline CDR1 and CDR2 sequences are MNHEY and SVGAGI. The CDR3 protein is CASSSGHGSLNEKLFF. Here the CDR3 DNA reads TGTGCCAGCAGTTCAGGGCACGGAAGCCTTAATGAAAAACTGTTTTTT.

This clone was observed once. The chain has TRBV19 and TRBJ2-3; D may be TRBD1 (5 bases). Between the trimmed V and J ends, which lost 6 bases and 1 base, there was a span of 14 bases. Germline assignment: CDR1 LNHDA and CDR2 SQIVND (reference sequence). The CDR3 covers 15 residues. The chain's CDR3 is CASRQATPRTDTQYF. The CDR3 DNA sequence: TGTGCCAGTAGACAGGCCACACCCCGCACAGATACGCAGTATTTT.

The chain uses TRBV18 and TRBJ2-7, with unresolved D. This CDR3 is built from 15 residues. Germline CDR1 reads KGHSH; CDR2 reads LQKENI. V lost 2 bases, J lost 2 bases, and 13 bases lay in between. The CDR3 DNA reads TGTGCCAGCTCACCAACGGGCGGAGCCACCTACGAGCAGTACTTC. Its protein product is CASSPTGGATYEQYF.

The chain has TRBV5-1 and TRBJ1-1, with D unclear. CDR3 length: 11 amino acids. V dropped 1 base and J dropped 7 bases, with 5 bases sitting between them. Looked up from germline, CDR1 is SGHRS and CDR2 is YFSETQ. CDR3 in amino acids: CASSLYGEAFF. CDR3 in DNA: TGCGCCAGCAGCTTGTACGGTGAAGCTTTCTTT.

This clone was counted once. The rearrangement joins TRBV6-5 to TRBJ1-4; the match to TRBD1 covers 8 bases. Germline values: CDR1 MNHEY, CDR2 SVGAGI. CDR3 length: 15 amino acids. Germline trimming cut 6 bases from V and 4 bases from J; bases unmatched to any gene: 7. CDR3 nucleotides: TGTGCCAGCAGACTCGGGACAGGTTATAATGAAAAACTGTTTTTT. It specifies CASRLGTGYNEKLFF.

The genes are TRBV28 and TRBJ1-2, with D maybe TRBD1 (6 bases). The CDR3 is 14 amino acids. The germline CDR1 and CDR2 sequences are MDHEN and SYDVKM. V lost 9 bases and J lost 0, with 14 bases in between. The DNA of the CDR3 is TGTGCCAGTCTCGGGGGACAACCTAACTATGGCTACACCTTC. As protein: CASLGGQPNYGYTF.

The chain links TRBV19 to TRBJ1-5, with D hard to call. The CDR3 runs to 17 residues. V dropped 9 bases and J dropped 6 bases, with 27 bases sitting between them. Germline CDR1 and CDR2: LNHDA and SQIVND (reference sequence). Here the CDR3 reads CASRNPLRGGLFQPQHF. CDR3 coding DNA: TGTGCCAGCCGTAATCCCCTCCGTGGCGGGCTCTTTCAGCCCCAGCATTTT.

The CDR3 region has the DNA TGTGCCAGCAGCTTAGGGACACCGGATTTGTACGAGCAGTACTTC. Amino acids: CASSLGTPDLYEQYF. This sequence joins TRBV7-9 and TRBJ2-7; TRBD1 is a possible D gene (5 bases). Trimming left V 1 base short and J 4 bases short, with 14 bases between. Germline CDR1 reads SEHNR; CDR2 reads FQNEAQ (reference sequence). This CDR3 has 15 amino acids.

This clone was detected only once. CDR3 DNA sequence: TGTGCCAGCAGTGCGCAGGGTTTCGGTCAGCCCCAGCATTTT. It is translated as CASSAQGFGQPQHF. This rearrangement joins TRBV28 to TRBJ1-5; D might be TRBD1 (5 bases). Trimming took 5 bases from V and 6 from J, leaving 14 bases between them. CDR3 size: 14 residues. Germline-derived CDR1 and CDR2 are MDHEN and SYDVKM.

This chain uses TRBV4-2 with TRBJ1-1, with D unresolved. Germline-derived CDR1 and CDR2 are LGHNA and YNFKEQ. The CDR3 is 15 residues long. V was cut by 1 base and J by 4 bases, with 13 bases left in between. The CDR3 reads CASSQVMGWGTEAFF. In DNA form, the CDR3 reads TGTGCCAGCAGCCAAGTTATGGGGTGGGGCACTGAAGCTTTCTTT.

The chain couples TRBV6-1 to TRBJ2-3; TRBD2 aligns across 7 bases. The germline CDR1 and CDR2 sequences are MNHNS and SASEGT. The CDR3 runs to 16 residues. V dropped 4 bases and J dropped 2; count of bases not matched to a gene: 9. The CDR3 protein is CASSVFWRGSTDTQYF. The CDR3 nucleotides read TGTGCCAGCAGTGTATTTTGGCGGGGGTCCACAGATACGCAGTATTTT.

J is TRBJ1-2 and V is TRBV6-6; D unresolved. Trimming took 4 bases from V and 7 from J, leaving 13 bases between them. Germline V lookup: CDR1 MNHNY, CDR2 SVGAGI (reference sequence). There are 13 residues in the CDR3. DNA for the CDR3: TGTGCCAGCAGTTTAGTGGATTCGGCTGGCTACACCTTC. Its protein product is CASSLVDSAGYTF.

As regards this clone: Additional DNA sequences in this sample encode the identical CDR3. The chain joins TRBV5-1 to TRBJ2-5; 8 nucleotides agree with TRBD1. This CDR3 is built from 13 residues. Germline-derived CDR1 and CDR2 are SGHRS and YFSETQ. J gave up 5 bases and V 4 bases, and 4 bases lay outside the gene matches. CDR3 region: CASSPGQGETQYF. The CDR3 DNA is TGCGCCAGCAGCCCAGGACAGGGTGAGACCCAGTACTTC.

This chain joins TRBV7-9 and TRBJ2-6; no definite D call. This CDR3 has 17 amino acids. Germline assignment: CDR1 SEHNR and CDR2 FQNEAQ (reference sequence). Trimming stripped 1 base from V and 0 bases from J, with 10 bases between. Here the CDR3 reads CASSLDWASSGANVLTF. Here the CDR3 DNA reads TGTGCCAGCAGCTTAGACTGGGCCAGCTCTGGGGCCAACGTCCTGACTTTC.

V is TRBV10-1 and J is TRBJ2-7; TRBD2 matches at 11 bases. The CDR3 is 14 amino acids. J gave up 3 bases and V 5 bases, and 3 bases lay outside the gene matches. Germline assignment: CDR1 WNHNN and CDR2 SYGVQD (reference sequence). The CDR3 DNA reads as TGCGCCAGCAGTCCGGGACTAGCGGTCTACGAGCAGTACTTC. It codes for CASSPGLAVYEQYF.